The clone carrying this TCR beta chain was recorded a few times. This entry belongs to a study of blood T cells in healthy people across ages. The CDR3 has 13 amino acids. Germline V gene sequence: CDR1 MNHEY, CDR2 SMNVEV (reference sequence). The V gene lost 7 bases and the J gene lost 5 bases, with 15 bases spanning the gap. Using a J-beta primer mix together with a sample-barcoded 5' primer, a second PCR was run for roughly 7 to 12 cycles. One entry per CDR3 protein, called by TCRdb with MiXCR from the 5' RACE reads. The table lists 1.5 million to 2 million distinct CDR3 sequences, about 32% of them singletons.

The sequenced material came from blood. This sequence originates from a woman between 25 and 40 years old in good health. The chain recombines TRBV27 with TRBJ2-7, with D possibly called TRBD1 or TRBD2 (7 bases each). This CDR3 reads CASNNRGGHEQYF. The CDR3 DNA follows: TGTGCCAGCAACAACAGGGGAGGGCACGAGCAGTACTTC.